This T cell receptor beta chain came from a study of T-cell reconstitution after alpha-beta-depleted transplantation in children. Unique molecular identifiers were built into the TCRbeta library. TCRdb used MiXCR to reprocess the PCR reads, holding one entry per CDR3 protein. This sample has approximately 390,000 distinct CDR3 sequences; roughly 11% occur once, and the top ten carry roughly 6%. This clonotype showed up just a few times. Trimming at V came to 6 bases and at J to 2 bases, leaving 7 bases not matched to a gene. CDR1 is MRHNA, CDR2 SNTAGT, per germline. The CDR3 has 15 residues. This chain uses TRBV6-4 with TRBJ2-3; 8 nucleotides align to TRBD1. This receptor was obtained from a human donor who donated a stem cell graft to a child with acute myeloid leukemia. This sample comprised PBMCs from the stem cell graft donor, obtained from the stem cell graft. The chain's CDR3 is CASSPGQASTDTQYF. For the CDR3, the DNA is TGTGCCAGCAGCCCGGGACAGGCCTCCACAGATACGCAGTATTTT.